One sample yielded the 12 T cell receptor beta chains listed below, sequenced in a study of blood T cells in healthy people across ages. Together with a sample-barcoded 5' primer, a J-beta primer mix was included in a second PCR lasting about 6 to 12 cycles. From the 5' RACE reads, TCRdb called clonotypes with MiXCR, one entry per CDR3 protein. The repertoire has hundreds of thousands of distinct CDR3 sequences, roughly 20% of them found once; the top ten carry roughly 3.4%. The sample taken for sequencing was blood. The receptor set was obtained from a man between 65 and 79 years old in good health.

This clonotype came up many times. V usage is TRBV3-1 and J usage is TRBJ2-3; D not resolved. The CDR3 sequence is 11 residues long. V lost 5 bases, J lost 3 bases, and 3 bases lay in between. Per the germline V gene, CDR1 is LGHDT and CDR2 is YNNKEL (reference sequence). The CDR3 nucleotides read TGTGCCAGCAGCTTAACAGATACGCAGTATTTT. This translates into CASSLTDTQYF.

The sample holds a few counts of this clonotype. V gene TRBV20-1 combines with J gene TRBJ2-1, with D uncertain. Germline V gene lookup returns CDR1 DFQATT and CDR2 SNEGSKA (reference sequence). The CDR3 covers 11 residues. Trimming cost V 3 bases and J 5 bases, with 5 bases left between them. The CDR3, as DNA: TGCAGTGCTAGGTTTAACAATGAGCAGTTCTTC. Its translation: CSARFNNEQFF.

The gene calls are TRBV20-1 and TRBJ1-2; D might be TRBD1 (5 bases). Trimming shortened V by 0 bases and J by 5 bases, and 13 bases separated the two germline ends. Germline V lookup: CDR1 DFQATT, CDR2 SNEGSKA (reference sequence). The CDR3 runs 14 residues. In DNA form, the CDR3 reads TGCAGTGCTAGAGATCCCCAGGGTGGGTATGGCTACACCTTC. Translated, it gives CSARDPQGGYGYTF.

The genes are TRBV29-1 and TRBJ2-7, with 7 nucleotides matching TRBD2. This CDR3 spans 13 amino acids. V dropped 4 bases and J dropped 0; count of bases not matched to a gene: 3. CDR1 SQVTM and CDR2 ANQGSEA come from the germline V gene. The chain's CDR3 is CSVGAGVSYEQYF. The CDR3 coding sequence is TGCAGCGTTGGTGCGGGAGTCTCCTACGAGCAGTACTTC.

The chain recombines TRBV10-3 with TRBJ2-7; TRBD2 agrees at 7 bases. The trim removed 0 bases at V and 4 bases at J, leaving 3 bases unmatched. The CDR3 loop spans 14 amino acids. CDR1 and CDR2 from the germline V gene are ENHRY and SYGVKD. CDR3 nucleotide sequence: TGTGCCATCAGTGAGTCTCTAGCGGAATACGAGCAGTACTTC. This sequence encodes CAISESLAEYEQYF.

V is TRBV10-3 and J is TRBJ2-7; TRBD2 agrees at 13 bases. Trimming removed 10 bases from V and 3 bases from J; junction bases left unmatched: 6. The CDR3 length is 14 residues. CDR1 ENHRY and CDR2 SYGVKD come from the germline V gene. The CDR3, as DNA: TGTGCCACCGGGAGGACTAGCGGGAGCTACGAGCAGTACTTC. Translated: CATGRTSGSYEQYF.

The V and J genes are TRBV29-1 and TRBJ1-2, with D unclear. This CDR3 has 14 amino acids. Trimming shortened V by 7 bases and J by 7 bases, and 22 bases separated the two germline ends. The V gene's germline CDR1 is SQVTM and CDR2 ANQGSEA. CDR3 protein: CSGTVVDGFCGYTF. The CDR3 DNA follows: TGCAGCGGGACCGTTGTGGACGGATTCTGTGGCTACACCTTC.

A word on this clonotype: One end of the junction does not line up with germline, which may come from a read error. The chain links TRBV9 to TRBJ2-3; TRBD2 matches at 10 bases. The CDR3 loop spans 16 amino acids. From germline, CDR1 is SGDLS and CDR2 YYNGEE. The CDR3 sequence is CASSVDSGRLKDTRYF. The CDR3 DNA reads as TGTGCCAGCAGCGTAGATAGCGGGAGGTTAAAAGATACGCGGTATTTT.

The genes are TRBV29-1 and TRBJ2-5; either TRBD1 or TRBD2 may fit D (5 bases each). The DNA end is more similar to TRBJ2-7, so the J call may be wrong. Germline CDR1 SQVTM, CDR2 ANQGSEA. CDR3 length equals 15 residues. For the CDR3, the DNA is TGCAGCGCCGAAGGTGAGGGACCGAGCTCCTACGAGCAGTACTTC. Translated, it gives CSAEGEGPSSYEQYF.

This clonotype was counted many times. For the CDR3, the DNA is TGCAGCGGGAGACTAGCGGGATCCTACGAGCAGTACTTC. Translating gives CSGRLAGSYEQYF. This sequence joins TRBV29-1 and TRBJ2-7; 11 nucleotides line up with TRBD2. The length of the CDR3 is 13 residues. Germline V gene data show CDR1 as SQVTM and CDR2 as ANQGSEA. Unmatched junction bases numbered 3, after V lost 7 bases and J lost 1 base.

The rearrangement uses TRBV5-6 and TRBJ1-2, with D possibly matching TRBD1 (6 bases). Trimming removed 6 bases at V and 1 base at J, with 13 bases between. Germline CDR1 reads SGHDT; CDR2 reads YYEEEE. The length of the CDR3 is 14 residues. CDR3 DNA: TGTGCCAGCATCGGGACATTCGATAACTATGGCTACACCTTC. Amino acids: CASIGTFDNYGYTF.

This clonotype occurred a few times. The chain has TRBV24-1 and TRBJ2-3; weak D call: TRBD2 (5 bases). The CDR3 consists of 15 residues. Trimming pared 8 bases from V and 2 bases from J, leaving 16 bases between. From germline, CDR1 is KGHDR and CDR2 SFDVKD. CDR3 DNA sequence: TGTGCCACCAACCGGGGAGCGGAGCCCACAGATACGCAGTATTTT. This encodes CATNRGAEPTDTQYF.